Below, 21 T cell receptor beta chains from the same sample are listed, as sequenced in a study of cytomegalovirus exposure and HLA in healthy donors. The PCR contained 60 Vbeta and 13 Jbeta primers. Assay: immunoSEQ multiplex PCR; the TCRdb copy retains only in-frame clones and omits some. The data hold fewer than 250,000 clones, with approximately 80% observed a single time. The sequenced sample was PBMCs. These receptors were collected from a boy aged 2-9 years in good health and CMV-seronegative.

In DNA form, the CDR3 reads TGTGCCAGCATCTTCGACGGAGGAACTAACTATGGCTACACCTTC. This sequence encodes CASIFDGGTNYGYTF. This chain links TRBV2 with TRBJ1-2; no firm D call. The ends were cut back, 7 bases at V and 0 bases at J, with 15 bases in the middle. CDR1 and CDR2 from the germline V gene are SNHLY and FYNNEI. The CDR3 loop spans 15 amino acids.

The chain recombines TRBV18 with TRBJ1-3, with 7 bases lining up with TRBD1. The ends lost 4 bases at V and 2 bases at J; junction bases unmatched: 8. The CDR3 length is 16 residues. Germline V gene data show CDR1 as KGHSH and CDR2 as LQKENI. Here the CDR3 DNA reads TGTGCCAGCTCACAAGATAGAGGGGGCGCTGGAAACACCATATATTTT. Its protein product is CASSQDRGGAGNTIYF.

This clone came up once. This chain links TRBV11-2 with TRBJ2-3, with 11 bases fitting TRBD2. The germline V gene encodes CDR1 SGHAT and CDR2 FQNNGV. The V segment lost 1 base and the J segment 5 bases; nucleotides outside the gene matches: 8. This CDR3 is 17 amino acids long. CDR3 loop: CASSLGTSGPRGDTQYF. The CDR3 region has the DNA TGTGCCAGCAGCTTAGGGACTAGCGGGCCTAGGGGAGATACGCAGTATTTT.

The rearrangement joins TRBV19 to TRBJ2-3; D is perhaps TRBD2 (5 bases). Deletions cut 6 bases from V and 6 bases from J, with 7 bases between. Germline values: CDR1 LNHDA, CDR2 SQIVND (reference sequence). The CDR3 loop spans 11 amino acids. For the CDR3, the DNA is TGTGCCAGTAGGGACTTGGATACGCAGTATTTT. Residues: CASRDLDTQYF.

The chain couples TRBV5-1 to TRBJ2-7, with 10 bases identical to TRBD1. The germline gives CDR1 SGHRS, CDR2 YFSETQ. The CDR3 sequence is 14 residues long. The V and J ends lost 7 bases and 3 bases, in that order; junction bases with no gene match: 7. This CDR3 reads CASQAGTGDYEQYF. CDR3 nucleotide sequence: TGCGCCAGCCAGGCCGGGACAGGGGACTACGAGCAGTACTTC. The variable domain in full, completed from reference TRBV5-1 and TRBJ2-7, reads KAGVTQTPRYLIKTRGQQVTLSCSPISGHRSVSWYQQTPGQGLQFLFEYFSETQRNKGNFPGRFSGRQFSNSRSEMNVSTLELGDSALYLCASQAGTGDYEQYFGPGTRLTVT.

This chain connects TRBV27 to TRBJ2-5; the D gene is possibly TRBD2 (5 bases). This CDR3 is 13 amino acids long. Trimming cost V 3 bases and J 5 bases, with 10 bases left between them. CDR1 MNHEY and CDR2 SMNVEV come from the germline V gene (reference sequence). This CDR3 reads CASSFGVGETQYF. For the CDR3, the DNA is TGTGCCAGCAGTTTCGGGGTCGGGGAGACCCAGTACTTC.

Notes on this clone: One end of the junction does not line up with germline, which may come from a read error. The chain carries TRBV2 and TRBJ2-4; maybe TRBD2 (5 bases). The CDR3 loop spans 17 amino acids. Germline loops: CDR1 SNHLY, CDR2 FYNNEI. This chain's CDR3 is CVSSAPRIGIAKNIQYF. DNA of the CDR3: TGTGTCAGCAGTGCCCCCCGGATCGGGATAGCCAAAAACATTCAGTACTTC.

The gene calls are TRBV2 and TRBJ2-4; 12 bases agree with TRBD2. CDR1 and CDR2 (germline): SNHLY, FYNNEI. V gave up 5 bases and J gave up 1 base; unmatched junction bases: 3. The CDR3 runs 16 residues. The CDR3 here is CASSRLAGDAKNIQYF. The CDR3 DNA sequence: TGTGCCAGCAGTAGACTAGCGGGAGACGCCAAAAACATTCAGTACTTC.

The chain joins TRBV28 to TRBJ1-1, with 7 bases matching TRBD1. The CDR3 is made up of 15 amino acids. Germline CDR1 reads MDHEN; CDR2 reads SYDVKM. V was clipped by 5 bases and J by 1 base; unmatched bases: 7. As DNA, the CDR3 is TGTGCCAGCAGTCCCCGGGGACAGCCGAACACTGAAGCTTTCTTT. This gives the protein CASSPRGQPNTEAFF. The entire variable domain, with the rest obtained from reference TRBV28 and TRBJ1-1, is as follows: DVKVTQSSRYLVKRTGEKVFLECVQDMDHENMFWYRQDPGLGLRLIYFSYDVKMKEKGDIPEGYSVSREKKERFSLILESASTNQTSMYLCASSPRGQPNTEAFFGQGTRLTVV.

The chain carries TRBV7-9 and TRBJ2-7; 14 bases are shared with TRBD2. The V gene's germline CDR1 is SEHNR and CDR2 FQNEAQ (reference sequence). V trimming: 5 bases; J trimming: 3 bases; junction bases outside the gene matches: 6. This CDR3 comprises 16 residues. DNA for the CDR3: TGTGCCAGCAGCCCTAAGGGACTAGCGGGAGTCTACGAGCAGTACTTC. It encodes CASSPKGLAGVYEQYF. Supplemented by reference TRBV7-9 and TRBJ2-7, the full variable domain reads DTGVSQNPRHKITKRGQNVTFRCDPISEHNRLYWYRQTLGQGPEFLTYFQNEAQLEKSRLLSDRFSAERPKGSFSTLEIQRTEQGDSAMYLCASSPKGLAGVYEQYFGPGTRLTVT.

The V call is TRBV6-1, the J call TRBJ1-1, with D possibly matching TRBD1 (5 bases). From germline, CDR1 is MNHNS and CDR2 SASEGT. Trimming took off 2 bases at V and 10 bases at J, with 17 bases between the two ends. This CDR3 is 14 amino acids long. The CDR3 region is CASSELLGGSSAFF. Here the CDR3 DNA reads TGTGCCAGCAGTGAACTCCTCGGGGGGTCGTCAGCTTTCTTT.

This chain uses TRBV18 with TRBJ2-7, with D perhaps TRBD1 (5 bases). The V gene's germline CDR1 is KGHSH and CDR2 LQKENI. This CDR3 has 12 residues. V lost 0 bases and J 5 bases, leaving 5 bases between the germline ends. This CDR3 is CASSPPGHEQYF. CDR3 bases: TGTGCCAGCTCACCACCGGGGCACGAGCAGTACTTC.

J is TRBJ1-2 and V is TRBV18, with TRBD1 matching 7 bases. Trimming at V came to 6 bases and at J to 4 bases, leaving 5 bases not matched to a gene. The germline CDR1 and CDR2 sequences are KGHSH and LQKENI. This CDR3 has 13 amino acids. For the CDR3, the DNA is TGTGCCAGCTCTCAGACAGGGTCCTATGGCTACACCTTC. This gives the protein CASSQTGSYGYTF.

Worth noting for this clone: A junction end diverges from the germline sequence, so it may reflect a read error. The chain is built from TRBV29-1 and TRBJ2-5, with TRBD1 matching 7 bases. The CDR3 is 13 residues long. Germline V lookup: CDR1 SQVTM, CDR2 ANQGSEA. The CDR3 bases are TGCAGCGTGGAAGACAGGGTGGAAGAGACCCAGTACTTC. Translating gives CSVEDRVEETQYF.

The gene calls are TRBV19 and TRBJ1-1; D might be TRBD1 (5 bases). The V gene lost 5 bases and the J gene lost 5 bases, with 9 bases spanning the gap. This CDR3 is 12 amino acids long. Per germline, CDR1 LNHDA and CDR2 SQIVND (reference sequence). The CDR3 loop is CASSPGGTEAFF. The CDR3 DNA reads TGTGCCAGTAGTCCCGGGGGAACTGAAGCTTTCTTT.

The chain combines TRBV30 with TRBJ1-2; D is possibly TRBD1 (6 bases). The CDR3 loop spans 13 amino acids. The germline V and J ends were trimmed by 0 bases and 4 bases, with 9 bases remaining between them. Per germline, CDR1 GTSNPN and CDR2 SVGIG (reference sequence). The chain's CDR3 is CAWSVGGGYGYTF. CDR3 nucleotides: TGTGCCTGGAGTGTAGGGGGGGGCTATGGCTACACCTTC.

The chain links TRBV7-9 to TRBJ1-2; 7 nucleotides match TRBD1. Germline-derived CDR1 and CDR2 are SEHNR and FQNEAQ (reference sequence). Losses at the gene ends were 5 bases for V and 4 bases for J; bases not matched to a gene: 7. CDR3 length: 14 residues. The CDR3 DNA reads TGTGCCAGCAGCCCGCTGACAGGGCCCTATGGCTACACCTTC. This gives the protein CASSPLTGPYGYTF.

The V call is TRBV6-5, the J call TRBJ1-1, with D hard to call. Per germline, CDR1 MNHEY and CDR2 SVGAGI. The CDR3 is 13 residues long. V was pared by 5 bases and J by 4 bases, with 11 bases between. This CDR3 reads CASSPPSPTEAFF. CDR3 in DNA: TGTGCCAGCAGTCCACCGAGCCCCACTGAAGCTTTCTTT.

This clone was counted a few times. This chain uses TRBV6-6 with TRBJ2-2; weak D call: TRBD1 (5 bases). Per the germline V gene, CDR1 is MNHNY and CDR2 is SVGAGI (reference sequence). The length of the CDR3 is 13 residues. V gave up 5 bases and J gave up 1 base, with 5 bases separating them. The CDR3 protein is CASSTGNTGELFF. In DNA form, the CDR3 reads TGTGCCAGCAGTACAGGGAACACCGGGGAGCTGTTTTTT.

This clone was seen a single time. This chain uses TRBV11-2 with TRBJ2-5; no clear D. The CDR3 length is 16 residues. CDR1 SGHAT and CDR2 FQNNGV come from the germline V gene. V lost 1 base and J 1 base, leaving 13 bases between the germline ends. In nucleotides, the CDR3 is TGTGCCAGCAGCTTAGGTTTTGCGGAAGTCCAAGAGACCCAGTACTTC. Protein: CASSLGFAEVQETQYF. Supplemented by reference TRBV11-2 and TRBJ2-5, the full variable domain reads EAGVAQSPRYKIIEKRQSVAFWCNPISGHATLYWYQQILGQGPKLLIQFQNNGVVDDSQLPKDRFSAERLKGVDSTLKIQPAKLEDSAVYLCASSLGFAEVQETQYFGPGTRLLVL.

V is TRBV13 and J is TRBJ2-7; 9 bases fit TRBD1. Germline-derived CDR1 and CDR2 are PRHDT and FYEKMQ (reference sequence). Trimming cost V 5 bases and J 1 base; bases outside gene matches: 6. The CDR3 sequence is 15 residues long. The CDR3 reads CASSGRDRDSYEQYF. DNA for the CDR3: TGTGCCAGCAGCGGCCGGGACAGGGATTCCTACGAGCAGTACTTC.